This is a list of T cell receptor beta chains from one sample in a study of shared clonotypes between healthy human individuals. Method: immunoSEQ multiplex PCR; TCRdb's copy keeps in-frame clones and lacks some. This sample carries just over 2,000,000 clones, less than 95% of them seen once, and the ten largest clones take roughly 1.1%. Sequencing was performed on naive CD8+ T cells sorted from blood. The receptors stem from a man aged 18 to 29 in good health. CDR3s leave out the opening cysteine and the closing phenylalanine or tryptophan.

j_call v_call cdr3_aa
TRBJ2-5 TRBV6-6 ASSPQETQY
TRBJ2-7 TRBV18 ASSPTGVSYEQY
TRBJ1-5 TRBV2 ASSAGQGWGSQPQH
TRBJ2-3 TRBV29-1 SVEEGGQFSTDTQY
TRBJ2-2 TRBV27 ASSLSSRVGEELF
TRBJ2-1 TRBV5-7 ASSLGLAGGNEQF
TRBJ1-4 TRBV29-1 SVDEGNEKLF
TRBJ1-1 TRBV25-1 ASSDRQGGTEAF
TRBJ2-1 TRBV7-9 ASSSNFQSSYNEQF
TRBJ1-1 TRBV5-4 ASSLGGGGTEAF